This record covers a single TCR beta chain. This CDR3 region has 14 residues. Germline V gene sequence: CDR1 LGHNA, CDR2 YNFKEQ. V was clipped by 4 bases and J by 5 bases; unmatched bases: 1. The sample originates from a study of blood T cell repertoires in COVID-19. Study context: Samples taken during acute and convalescent COVID-19 were collected in the United States, Italy and Spain. Sample material is recorded as cDNA or gDNA derived from T cells, B-cell-depleted T cells, or PBMCs.

Authors' data handling: Nucleated cell counts were estimated from reference gene primer amplification. The data were produced by immunoSEQ multiplex PCR, yet TCRdb's version contains in-frame clones alone and is incomplete. V and J calls and clone size are given by that table; D and trimming were obtained from the DNA. The sample consists of some 200,000 clones, 80% to 85% of them appearing once. V usage is TRBV4-2 and J usage is TRBJ2-3; TRBD2 aligns across 12 bases. The receptor comes from a woman in her 30s who had recovered from COVID-19. Input material: peripheral blood. The DNA of the CDR3 is TGTGCCAGCAGCCGACTAGCGGGAGAAGATACGCAGTATTTT. This gives the protein CASSRLAGEDTQYF.